Listed below are T cell receptor beta chains from one sample, sequenced in a study of blood T cell repertoires in COVID-19. Assay: immunoSEQ multiplex PCR; the TCRdb copy retains only in-frame clones and omits some. The sample records 350,000 to 450,000 clones, around nine tenths being singletons. Specimen: PBMCs or T cells enriched from blood (not recorded which). Receptors were obtained from a woman between 18 and 29 years old who had been exposed to COVID-19. Both conserved end residues are part of each CDR3. Each record gives: clone size, J gene, V gene, CDR3 protein. Clone sizes are given selectively: once, few, many, or a class where the clone is expanded.

>NA|TRBJ1-5|TRBV4-1
CASSQGVPGAGGKPQHF
>NA|TRBJ2-3|TRBV4-2
CASSQEAGEVTDTQYF
>NA|TRBJ2-2|TRBV7-2
CASSLASGGINGELFF
>NA|TRBJ2-3|TRBV11-2
CASSLVGTASTDTQYF
>once|TRBJ2-1|TRBV10-3
CAISAGGGSYNEQFF
>NA|TRBJ1-4|TRBV7-9
CASSPDRATNEKLFF
>NA|TRBJ1-2|TRBV28
CASSLYGYGYTF
>NA|TRBJ2-1|TRBV10-3
CAISESGGAGYNEQFF
>NA|TRBJ1-6|TRBV11-2
CASSLLDRNSPLHF
>NA|TRBJ1-1|TRBV7-2
CASSLRRLNTEAFF
>NA|TRBJ2-3|TRBV7-9
CASSLGLAITDTQYF
>once|TRBJ2-2|TRBV5-6
CASSPGQIYTGELFF
>few|TRBJ1-5|TRBV28
CASSLPNYSNQPQHF
>NA|TRBJ1-5|TRBV21-1
CASVLTGFRNQPQHF
>NA|TRBJ1-5|TRBV28
CASSLFGAGQPQHF
>NA|TRBJ1-5|TRBV7-2
CASSLQGFGNQPQHF
>NA|TRBJ2-7|TRBV6-5
CASSYSVLAEDYEQYF
>NA|TRBJ2-1|TRBV18
CASSPPPPLAGVNEQFF
>NA|TRBJ1-2|TRBV29-1
CSVPGGANGYTF
>few|TRBJ1-4|TRBV28
CASSLIDRVGEKLFF
>NA|TRBJ1-5|TRBV28
CASSWDSPYSNQPQHF
>NA|TRBJ2-7|TRBV19
CASSSPTGAEQYF
>NA|TRBJ1-1|TRBV5-1
CASSPGQERTEAFF
>NA|TRBJ1-2|TRBV18
CASSFPQGSGYTF
>NA|TRBJ1-6|TRBV28
CASRSEDKISPLHF
>NA|TRBJ1-2|TRBV28
CASSFGRYYGYTF
>NA|TRBJ2-5|TRBV5-4
CASSPAGGGAYLETQYF
>once|TRBJ1-6|TRBV3-1/TRBV3-2
CASSRNRVRNNSPLHF
>NA|TRBJ2-3|TRBV18
CASSPLGVSEDTQYF
>NA|TRBJ2-7|TRBV5-5
CASSLLSIESEQYF
>NA|TRBJ2-1|TRBV9
CASSVVYEQFF
>NA|TRBJ1-5|TRBV7-6
CASSSAGETGNSNQPQHF
>NA|TRBJ2-2|TRBV5-1
CASSLVGVQAGELFF
>NA|TRBJ2-3|TRBV27
CATAGDLADTQYF
>NA|TRBJ1-3|TRBV12-3/TRBV12-4
CASSWGAGNTIYF
>few|TRBJ2-5|TRBV28
CASSPLAGGSETQYF
>NA|TRBJ2-1|TRBV19
CASSIVDSGAVIF
>NA|TRBJ2-7|TRBV9
CASSPLLSTSPYEQYF
>NA|TRBJ2-3|TRBV5-1
CASRSGPDTQYF
>NA|TRBJ1-2|TRBV11-2
CASSSRAGANYGYTF
>NA|TRBJ2-1|TRBV11-3
CASSYAGDEQFF
>NA|TRBJ2-1|TRBV27
CASSPRRGLAGDNEQFF
>NA|TRBJ2-2|TRBV19
CAGGGDTGELFF
>NA|TRBJ1-3|TRBV30
CARGWGQAYSGNTIYF
>once|TRBJ1-4|TRBV9
CASSAPQHQEVANEKLFF
>NA|TRBJ2-2|TRBV28
CASSRWTSGRSTGELFF
>once|TRBJ1-4|TRBV5-4
CASSLLGGGKEKLFF
>few|TRBJ2-1|TRBV10-2
CAVNRDSYNEQFF
>NA|TRBJ2-3|TRBV28
CASSFRGLTDTQYF
>NA|TRBJ2-5|TRBV7-9
CASSPGLAVWETQYF
>NA|TRBJ2-3|TRBV11-2
CASSPDLSGRGSTDTQYF
>once|TRBJ2-5|TRBV6-4
CASSDGLAETQYF
>NA|TRBJ1-5|TRBV7-9
CASSLFGEGQPQHF